Below are 25 T cell receptor beta chains sequenced from a single sample in a study of T cell responses to AZD1222 COVID-19 vaccine. The data were produced by immunoSEQ multiplex PCR, yet TCRdb's version contains in-frame clones alone and is incomplete. Counted here are about 61,000 clones, around 81% occurring once; the ten biggest clones make up 20% to 30%. The sequences come from peripheral blood, collected 28 days after the second AZD1222 dose. These receptors all come from an adult who received the AZD1222 COVID-19 vaccine.

The chain has TRBV30 and TRBJ2-7; TRBD1 might be the D (6 bases). Germline assignment: CDR1 GTSNPN and CDR2 SVGIG (reference sequence). The ends were cut back, 2 bases at V and 2 bases at J, with 10 bases in the middle. This CDR3 is 13 amino acids long. CDR3 sequence reads: CAWSLGGPYEQYF. CDR3 bases: TGTGCCTGGAGTTTAGGGGGACCCTACGAGCAGTACTTC.

The rearrangement joins TRBV7-3 to TRBJ2-1; tentatively, D is TRBD2 (5 bases). Germline V gene sequence: CDR1 SGHTA, CDR2 FQGTGA. V lost 5 bases to trimming and J lost 9 bases, with 17 bases between them. The CDR3 extends over 14 amino acids. The DNA for the CDR3 is TGTGCCAGCAGCCCAAGTGCAACTAGTCCTGAGCAGTTCTTC. It is translated as CASSPSATSPEQFF.

The V call is TRBV4-2, the J call TRBJ2-7; TRBD2 matches at 8 bases. The germline V gene encodes CDR1 LGHNA and CDR2 YNFKEQ. This CDR3 is built from 15 residues. Trimming cost V 2 bases and J 3 bases; bases outside gene matches: 6. The CDR3 DNA sequence: TGTGCCAGCAGCCAACTCACTAGCGGAGGCTACGAGCAGTACTTC. It encodes CASSQLTSGGYEQYF.

The genes are TRBV6-6 and TRBJ2-3; TRBD2 matches 8 bases. The germline V gene has CDR1 MNHNY and CDR2 SVGAGI (reference sequence). This CDR3 spans 15 amino acids. The junction had 7 bases not matched to a gene; V was cut back by 8 bases and J by 0 bases. The CDR3 coding sequence is TGTGCCAGCCGACCCCCGGGAGGGAGCACAGATACGCAGTATTTT. This sequence encodes CASRPPGGSTDTQYF.

The rearrangement uses TRBV6-5 and TRBJ2-7; D tentatively reads TRBD1 or TRBD2 (5 bases each). CDR1 is MNHEY and CDR2 is SVGAGI in the germline V gene. V shed 0 bases and J shed 5 bases, with 14 bases lying between them. CDR3 length: 15 residues. In DNA form, the CDR3 reads TGTGCCAGCAGTTACTCGTATCCAGGGACCAACGAGCAGTACTTC. Encoded protein: CASSYSYPGTNEQYF.

This clone was seen a single time. The chain employs TRBV6-6 and TRBJ2-5; D gene uncertain. Germline lookup yields CDR1 MNHNY and CDR2 SVGAGI (reference sequence). The CDR3 has 13 residues. V dropped 2 bases and J dropped 5 bases, with 9 bases sitting between them. CDR3 in DNA: TGTGCCAGCAGTTACCGATACGGCGAGACCCAGTACTTC. Its translation is CASSYRYGETQYF.

The gene calls are TRBV2 and TRBJ2-2; 9 positions match TRBD2. The J segment lost 4 bases and the V segment lost 4 bases, leaving 4 bases of the junction unmatched. The CDR3 sequence is 15 residues long. CDR1 is SNHLY, CDR2 FYNNEI, per germline. CDR3 residues: CASSAPGLATGELFF. CDR3 bases: TGTGCCAGCAGTGCACCGGGACTAGCCACCGGGGAGCTGTTTTTT.

This chain uses TRBV2 with TRBJ2-2; 10 bases match TRBD1. This CDR3 contains 15 residues. V shed 7 bases and J 1 base; nucleotides not matched to a gene: 3. CDR1 and CDR2 from the germline V gene are SNHLY and FYNNEI. The CDR3 DNA is TGTGCCAGCAAGTGGGACAGGGGGAACACCGGGGAGCTGTTTTTT. Translation: CASKWDRGNTGELFF.

The chain has TRBV4-3 and TRBJ1-3; D is uncertain. Germline V gene data show CDR1 as LGHNA and CDR2 as YSLEER. The CDR3 loop spans 13 amino acids. Trimming took off 4 bases at V and 4 bases at J, with 8 bases between the two ends. Here the CDR3 DNA reads TGCGCCAGCAGCCGTATCGGGGGAAACACCATATATTTT. Protein product: CASSRIGGNTIYF.

V and J are TRBV7-8 and TRBJ2-7; either TRBD1 or TRBD2 may fit D (5 bases each). The CDR3 covers 14 residues. Germline CDR1 is SGHVS and CDR2 is FQNEAQ. V lost 5 bases to trimming and J lost 2 bases, with 13 bases between them. CDR3 sequence (DNA): TGTGCCAGCAGCCCGACGGGACGGACCTACGAGCAGTACTTC. Translated: CASSPTGRTYEQYF.

The genes are TRBV7-3 and TRBJ2-3; D assignment may be TRBD1 or TRBD2 (5 bases each). V was pared by 3 bases and J by 6 bases, with 13 bases between. Per the germline V gene, CDR1 is SGHTA and CDR2 is FQGTGA. CDR3 length: 14 amino acids. The DNA of the CDR3 is TGTGCCAGCAGCTTGGGTCAGGGCGGGGATACGCAGTATTTT. It yields the protein CASSLGQGGDTQYF.

The chain couples TRBV11-2 to TRBJ2-7, with 13 bases matching TRBD2. J was trimmed by 7 bases and V by 1 base; bases with no gene match: 10. The CDR3 contains 17 residues. Germline-derived CDR1 and CDR2 are SGHAT and FQNNGV. Written as DNA, the CDR3 is TGTGCCAGCAGCTTAGGTCCCTTACTAGCGGGAGGGCCGGAGCAGTACTTC. Its translation is CASSLGPLLAGGPEQYF.

The chain links TRBV10-3 to TRBJ1-5, with a possible D match to TRBD1 (6 bases). Germline V gene lookup returns CDR1 ENHRY and CDR2 SYGVKD. V lost 0 bases to trimming and J lost 2 bases, with 14 bases between them. This CDR3 has 17 residues. CDR3 amino acids: CAISESIGRGGNQPQHF. As DNA, the CDR3 is TGTGCCATCAGTGAGTCGATCGGCAGGGGAGGCAATCAGCCCCAGCATTTT.

This clone has only a few counts. The CDR3 protein is CASRSKGQRVGRENLNYGYTF. The DNA for the CDR3 is TGTGCCAGCAGGTCTAAGGGACAGCGAGTAGGAAGAGAGAACCTAAACTATGGCTACACCTTC. This rearrangement joins TRBV2 to TRBJ1-2; 7 bases agree with TRBD1. The germline V gene has CDR1 SNHLY and CDR2 FYNNEI. This CDR3 has 21 residues. The J segment lost 2 bases and the V segment lost 6 bases, leaving 27 bases of the junction unmatched.

The chain links TRBV12-5 to TRBJ1-1; possibly TRBD1 for D (6 bases). The V gene lost 4 bases and the J gene lost 1 base, with 16 bases spanning the gap. This CDR3 contains 16 residues. Germline lookup yields CDR1 LGHNT and CDR2 FRNRAP. The CDR3 reads CASGWSPQGQNTEAFF. For the CDR3, the DNA is TGTGCTAGTGGTTGGTCCCCACAGGGACAGAACACTGAAGCTTTCTTT.

This clone came up once. V gene TRBV7-8 combines with J gene TRBJ1-6; 10 nucleotides agree with TRBD1. The ends lost 3 bases at V and 1 base at J; junction bases unmatched: 6. The germline gives CDR1 SGHVS, CDR2 FQNEAQ. The CDR3 sequence is 18 residues long. The DNA for the CDR3 is TGTGCCAGCAGCTTCCCCCGGACAGGGGGATCCTATAATTCACCCCTCCACTTT. It codes for CASSFPRTGGSYNSPLHF.

CDR3 protein: CASSQEVSGRVQETQYF. The CDR3 region has the DNA TGCGCCAGCAGCCAAGAAGTGAGCGGGAGGGTACAAGAGACCCAGTACTTC. The V and J genes are TRBV4-3 and TRBJ2-5, with 10 bases aligning to TRBD2. Germline V lookup: CDR1 LGHNA, CDR2 YSLEER. The ends lost 0 bases at V and 2 bases at J; junction bases unmatched: 6. The CDR3 length is 17 residues.

The V call is TRBV28, the J call TRBJ1-5; the D gene is possibly TRBD1 (5 bases). V shed 4 bases and J shed 7 bases, with 8 bases lying between them. Germline V gives CDR1 MDHEN, CDR2 SYDVKM. This CDR3 is 12 amino acids long. This CDR3 reads CASSSRGQPQHF. Written as DNA, the CDR3 is TGTGCCAGCAGTTCACGGGGGCAGCCCCAGCATTTT. The full variable domain, with the rest looked up from reference TRBV28 and TRBJ1-5, is DVKVTQSSRYLVKRTGEKVFLECVQDMDHENMFWYRQDPGLGLRLIYFSYDVKMKEKGDIPEGYSVSREKKERFSLILESASTNQTSMYLCASSSRGQPQHFGDGTRLSIL.

V usage is TRBV18 and J usage is TRBJ2-3, with TRBD2 matching over 12 bases. J gave up 5 bases and V 5 bases, and 2 bases lay outside the gene matches. This CDR3 spans 14 amino acids. From germline, CDR1 is KGHSH and CDR2 LQKENI. The CDR3 region has the DNA TGTGCCAGCTCAAGACTAGCGGGAGTAGATACGCAGTATTTT. Amino acids: CASSRLAGVDTQYF.

This clone was seen only once. The V and J genes are TRBV6-5 and TRBJ2-2; D might be TRBD1 (6 bases). The germline V gene has CDR1 MNHEY and CDR2 SVGAGI. The CDR3 is made up of 16 amino acids. V was cut by 4 bases and J by 7 bases, with 19 bases left in between. The CDR3 here is CASSSIQGGQSGELFF. The CDR3 DNA sequence: TGTGCCAGCAGTTCCATACAGGGCGGTCAGAGCGGGGAGCTGTTTTTT.

CDR3 sequence reads: CASSPSDGQVSPLHF. For the CDR3, the DNA is TGTGCCAGCAGCCCTAGTGATGGACAGGTTTCACCCCTCCACTTT. The chain recombines TRBV25-1 with TRBJ1-6; 7 positions match TRBD1. This CDR3 is 15 amino acids long. With 6 bases clipped from V and 9 bases from J, the junction kept 11 bases outside the gene matches. CDR1 MGHDK and CDR2 SYGVNS come from the germline V gene. The full variable domain, its missing parts supplied by reference TRBV25-1 and TRBJ1-6, is EADIYQTPRYLVIGTGKKITLECSQTMGHDKMYWYQQDPGMELHLIHYSYGVNSTEKGDLSSESTVSRIRTEHFPLTLESARPSHTSQYLCASSPSDGQVSPLHFGNGTRLTVT.

Only one count was recorded for this clone. The rearrangement links TRBV28 to TRBJ2-5; D is unclear. The V end lost 5 bases, the J end lost 3 bases, and 1 base lay between the germline ends. The CDR3 runs to 10 residues. From germline, CDR1 is MDHEN and CDR2 SYDVKM. CDR3 loop: CASSKETQYF. CDR3 DNA: TGTGCCAGCAGTAAAGAGACCCAGTACTTC.

This clone was counted once. In DNA, the CDR3 is TGTGCCAGCAGGGGACTAGCGGGAGAGACCCAGTACTTC. Protein sequence: CASRGLAGETQYF. V gene TRBV2 combines with J gene TRBJ2-5; 12 positions agree with TRBD2. CDR1 SNHLY and CDR2 FYNNEI come from the germline V gene. The CDR3 is made up of 13 amino acids. V lost 6 bases, J lost 4 bases, and 0 bases stayed unmatched. The variable domain in full, with the rest retrieved from reference TRBV2 and TRBJ2-5, is EPEVTQTPSHQVTQMGQEVILRCVPISNHLYFYWYRQILGQKVEFLVSFYNNEISEKSEIFDDQFSVERPDGSNFTLKIRSTKLEDSAMYFCASRGLAGETQYFGPGTRLLVL.

The chain couples TRBV9 to TRBJ2-7, with 8 bases identical to TRBD2. CDR1 is SGDLS, CDR2 YYNGEE, per germline. This CDR3 has 18 residues. J was trimmed by 1 base and V by 0 bases; bases with no gene match: 12. The CDR3 loop reads CASSVAGGAGADSYEQYF. In DNA, the CDR3 is TGTGCCAGCAGCGTAGCCGGGGGGGCAGGGGCTGATTCCTACGAGCAGTACTTC.

This clone was counted a few times. This chain links TRBV18 with TRBJ1-3; a weak D match, TRBD1 (5 bases). Germline CDR1 KGHSH, CDR2 LQKENI. Trimming took 1 base from V and 2 from J, leaving 9 bases between them. The CDR3 is made up of 15 amino acids. The CDR3 here is CASSPRRVTGNTIYF. In nucleotides, the CDR3 is TGTGCCAGCTCACCACGCAGGGTAACTGGAAACACCATATATTTT. The full variable domain, completed using reference TRBV18 and TRBJ1-3, is NAGVMQNPRHLVRRRGQEARLRCSPMKGHSHVYWYRQLPEEGLKFMVYLQKENIIDESGMPKERFSAEFPKEGPSILRIQQVVRGDSAAYFCASSPRRVTGNTIYFGEGSWLTVV.